This T cell receptor (beta chain) emerged from a study of shared clonotypes between healthy human individuals. V shed 2 bases and J shed 0 bases, with 12 bases lying between them. Germline V gene data show CDR1 as MRHNA and CDR2 as SNTAGT. The CDR3 runs to 16 residues. A split of CD4+ cells into CD45RA+ naive and CD45RA-negative memory subsets was performed. Sequenced by immunoSEQ multiplex PCR; TCRdb stores in-frame clones only, minus some. The profile covers about 610,000 clones, with approximately 97% appearing a single time and around 0.057% taken by the ten largest. This clonotype was sampled from a woman aged 25 to 39 in good health. The chain combines TRBV6-4 with TRBJ2-3, with D unclear. Sequencing was done on a sample of naive CD4+ T cells sorted from blood. Subset specified: CD45RA+ positively selected. CDR3 protein: CASSDPNPDSTDTQYF. Here the CDR3 DNA reads TGTGCCAGCAGTGACCCCAATCCGGATAGCACAGATACGCAGTATTTT.